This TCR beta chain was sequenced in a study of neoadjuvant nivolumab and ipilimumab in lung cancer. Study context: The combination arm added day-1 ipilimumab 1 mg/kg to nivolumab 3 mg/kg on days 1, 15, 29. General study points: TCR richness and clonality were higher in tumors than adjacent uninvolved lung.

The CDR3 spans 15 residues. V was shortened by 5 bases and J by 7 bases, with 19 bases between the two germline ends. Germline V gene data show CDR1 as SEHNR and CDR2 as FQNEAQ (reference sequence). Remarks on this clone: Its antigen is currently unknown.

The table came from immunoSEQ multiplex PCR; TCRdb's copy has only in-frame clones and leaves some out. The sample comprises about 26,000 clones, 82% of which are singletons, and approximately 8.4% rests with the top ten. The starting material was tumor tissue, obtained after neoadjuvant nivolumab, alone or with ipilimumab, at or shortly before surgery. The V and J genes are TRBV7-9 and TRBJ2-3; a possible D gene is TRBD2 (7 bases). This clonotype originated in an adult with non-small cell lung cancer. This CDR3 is CASSTSGGSRNTQYF. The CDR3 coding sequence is TGTGCCAGCAGCACATCGGGGGGCAGTCGGAATACGCAGTATTTT.